This T cell receptor (beta chain) was documented in a study of shared clonotypes between healthy human individuals. Study-level points and caveats: Clonotype sharing among the donors was expected to vary with sequencing depth.

Around 97 million PBMCs supplied genomic DNA for unsorted samples. At the deep level, the assay was run. The replicate PCRs on unsorted PBMC were given approximately 0.3 ug DNA, which is around 31,000 T cell genomes. This table comes from immunoSEQ multiplex PCR, and its TCRdb copy is limited to in-frame clones, with some not included. The sample shows 450,000 to 500,000 clones, less than 80% of them seen only once. A single count supports this clone. What it binds is unknown. The TCR comes from a woman aged 40 to 50 in good health. Some clones in this sample may be carry-over from other donors' samples. The material sequenced was PBMCs.

The CDR3 protein is CATSRGHFGGTSGANVLTF. For the CDR3, the DNA is TGTGCCACCAGCAGAGGCCACTTTGGGGGGACCTCTGGGGCCAACGTCCTGACTTTC. V is TRBV15 and J is TRBJ2-6, with a possible D match to TRBD2 (6 bases). V lost 1 base, J lost 0 bases, and 16 bases lay in between. There are 19 residues in the CDR3. Germline lookup yields CDR1 LNHNV and CDR2 YYDKDF (reference sequence). The full variable domain, its missing parts supplied by reference TRBV15 and TRBJ2-6, is DAMVIQNPRYQVTQFGKPVTLSCSQTLNHNVMYWYQQKSSQAPKLLFHYYDKDFNNEADTPDNFQSRRPNTSFCFLDIRSPGLGDTAMYLCATSRGHFGGTSGANVLTFGAGSRLTVL.